What follows are 3 T cell receptor beta chains derived from one specimen sequenced in a study of cytomegalovirus exposure and HLA in healthy donors. PCR primers comprised 60 Vbeta and 13 Jbeta primers. TCRdb keeps only in-frame clones here, not all; method: immunoSEQ multiplex PCR. The sample holds roughly 190,000 clones, 81% seen once. Sequencing input: PBMCs. These receptor sequences come from a man in his fifties or sixties in good health and CMV-seronegative.

This chain links TRBV10-3 with TRBJ2-1; 9 bases are shared with TRBD1. The germline V gene encodes CDR1 ENHRY and CDR2 SYGVKD. With V trimmed by 0 bases and J by 4 bases, 4 bases remained unmatched. The CDR3 totals 16 residues. The CDR3 bases are TGTGCCATCAGTGAGTCAAGGACAGGGGATTACAATGAGCAGTTCTTC. Amino acid sequence: CAISESRTGDYNEQFF.

The V gene is TRBV9, the J gene TRBJ2-6, with D tentatively TRBD2 (5 bases). There are 16 residues in the CDR3. Germline V CDR1 and CDR2: SGDLS, YYNGEE. V was pared by 0 bases and J by 3 bases, with 10 bases between. As DNA, the CDR3 is TGTGCCAGCAGCGTAGGGTTGGGGAGTGGGGCCAACGTCCTGACTTTC. Encoded protein: CASSVGLGSGANVLTF.

The chain links TRBV6-6 to TRBJ2-6; 9 nucleotides line up with TRBD1. Germline trimming cut 10 bases from V and 3 bases from J; bases unmatched to any gene: 7. The germline V gene encodes CDR1 MNHNY and CDR2 SVGAGI (reference sequence). The CDR3 is 15 amino acids. CDR3: CAISTGGSGANVLTF. The CDR3, as DNA: TGTGCCATCTCGACAGGGGGAAGTGGGGCCAACGTCCTGACTTTC.